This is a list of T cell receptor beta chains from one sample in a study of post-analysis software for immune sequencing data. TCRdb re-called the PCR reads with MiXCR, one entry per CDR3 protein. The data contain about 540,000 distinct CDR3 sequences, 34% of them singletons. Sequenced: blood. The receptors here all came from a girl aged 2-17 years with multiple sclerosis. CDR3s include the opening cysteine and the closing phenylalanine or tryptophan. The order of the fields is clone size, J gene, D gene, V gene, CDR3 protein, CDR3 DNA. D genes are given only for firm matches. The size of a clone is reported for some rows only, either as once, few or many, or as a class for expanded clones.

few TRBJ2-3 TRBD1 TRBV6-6 CASESGGGDTQYF TGTGCCAGCGAATCAGGGGGCGGTGATACGCAGTATTTT
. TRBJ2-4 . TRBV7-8 CASSFLKGPKNIQYF TGTGCCAGCAGCTTCCTCAAGGGGCCCAAAAACATTCAGTACTTC
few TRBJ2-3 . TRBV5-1 CASSLNRAGADTQYF TGCGCCAGCAGCTTGAACAGGGCTGGAGCAGATACGCAGTATTTT
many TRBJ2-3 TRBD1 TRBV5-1 CASSLEGGIVPDTQYF TGCGCCAGCAGCTTGGAAGGGGGCATTGTTCCAGATACGCAGTATTTT
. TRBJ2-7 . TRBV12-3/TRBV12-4 CASSPEDSSAQYF TGTGCCAGCTCCCCCGAGGACTCCTCAGCCCAGTACTTC
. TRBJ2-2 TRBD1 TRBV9 CASTGTGGRTGELFF TGTGCCAGCACCGGGACAGGGGGCCGGACCGGGGAGCTGTTTTTT
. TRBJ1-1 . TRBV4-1 CASSQEGSEGNTEAFF TGCGCCAGCAGCCAAGAGGGGTCTGAGGGGAACACTGAAGCTTTCTTT
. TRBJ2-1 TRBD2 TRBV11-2 CASSSRLAQETQFF TGTGCCAGCAGCTCAAGACTAGCGCAAGAGACCCAGTTCTTC
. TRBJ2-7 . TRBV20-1 CSARDRRPSDEQYF TGCAGTGCTAGAGATCGCAGGCCTAGCGACGAGCAGTACTTC
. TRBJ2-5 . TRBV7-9 CASRRTALQETQYF TGTGCCAGCAGGCGGACAGCCCTCCAAGAGACCCAGTACTTC
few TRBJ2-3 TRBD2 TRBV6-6 CASSPPGLVGGDTQYF TGTGCCAGCAGCCCACCCGGACTAGTGGGAGGAGATACGCAGTATTTT
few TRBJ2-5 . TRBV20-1 CSASIGDGVLETQYF TGCAGTGCTAGCATCGGAGACGGGGTTTTAGAGACCCAGTACTTC
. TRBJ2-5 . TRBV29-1 CSVDGVGRRTETQYF TGCAGCGTTGATGGCGTAGGGAGAAGGACGGAGACCCAGTACTTC
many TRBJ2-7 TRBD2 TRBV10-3 CAISSLARANYEQYF TGTGCCATCAGTTCACTAGCGCGGGCCAACTACGAGCAGTACTTC
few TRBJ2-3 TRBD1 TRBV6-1 CASSRETGGVRTDTQYF TGTGCCAGCAGTAGAGAGACAGGGGGAGTTCGCACAGATACGCAGTATTTT
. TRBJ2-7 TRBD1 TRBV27 CASRIDRGVPYEQYF TGTGCCAGCAGGATCGACAGGGGTGTTCCCTACGAGCAGTACTTC
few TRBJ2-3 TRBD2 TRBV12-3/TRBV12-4 CASSLGLAGSLTDTQYF TGTGCCAGCAGTTTAGGACTAGCGGGGTCTCTTACAGATACGCAGTATTTT
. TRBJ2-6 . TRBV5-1 CASSELGLAGANVLTF TGCGCCAGCAGCGAGCTCGGTCTCGCCGGGGCCAACGTCCTGACTTTC
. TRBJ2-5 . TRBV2 CASSEALRSLETQYF TGTGCCAGCAGTGAAGCGCTTAGGAGTTTGGAGACCCAGTACTTC
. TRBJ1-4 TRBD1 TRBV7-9 CASRQNRGGATNEKLFF TGTGCCAGCAGGCAAAACAGGGGAGGCGCAACTAATGAAAAACTGTTTTTT
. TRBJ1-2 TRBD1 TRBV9 CASSVGQGFYGYTF TGTGCCAGCAGCGTGGGACAGGGTTTTTATGGCTACACCTTC
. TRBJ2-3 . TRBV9 CASSSGGGASTDTQYF TGTGCCAGCAGCTCAGGGGGGGGGGCGAGCACAGATACGCAGTATTTT
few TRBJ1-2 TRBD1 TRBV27 CASRRSGTGQYGYTF TGTGCCAGCAGGAGATCCGGGACAGGGCAATATGGCTACACCTTC
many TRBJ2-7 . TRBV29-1 CSVEDRGRYEQYF TGCAGCGTTGAAGATCGGGGAAGATACGAGCAGTACTTC
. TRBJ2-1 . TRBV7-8 CASSSRLSSYNEQFF TGTGCCAGCAGCTCGAGACTGAGCTCCTACAATGAGCAGTTCTTC
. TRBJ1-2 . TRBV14 CASSQVGSSFYTF TGTGCCAGCAGCCAAGTCGGATCAAGCTTCTACACCTTC
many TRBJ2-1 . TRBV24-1 CATSDLRTLYEQFF TGTGCCACCAGTGATTTGCGAACATTATATGAGCAGTTCTTC
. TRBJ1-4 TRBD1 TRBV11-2 CASTSGQGGEKLFF TGTGCCAGCACCTCCGGACAGGGTGGTGAAAAACTGTTTTTT
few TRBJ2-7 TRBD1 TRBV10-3 CAIGTGGSEQYF TGTGCCATAGGGACAGGGGGCTCCGAGCAGTACTTC
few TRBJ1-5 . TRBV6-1 CASSERGAQPQHF TGTGCCAGCAGTGAAAGGGGGGCCCAGCCCCAGCATTTT
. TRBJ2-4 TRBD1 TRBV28 CASSFDRVGIQYF TGTGCCAGCAGTTTTGACAGGGTGGGCATTCAGTACTTC
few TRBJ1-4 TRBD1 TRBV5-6 CASSLGQGRGKLFF TGTGCCAGCAGCTTGGGACAGGGACGAGGAAAACTGTTTTTT
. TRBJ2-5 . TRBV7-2 CASSWRSDNSETQYF TGTGCCAGCAGCTGGCGGAGTGATAATTCGGAGACCCAGTACTTC
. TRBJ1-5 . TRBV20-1 CSAHTGQYNQPQHF TGCAGTGCTCATACAGGGCAGTACAATCAGCCCCAGCATTTT
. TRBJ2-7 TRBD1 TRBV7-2 CASSDRGPASYEQYF TGTGCCAGCAGCGACAGGGGGCCTGCCTCCTACGAGCAGTACTTC
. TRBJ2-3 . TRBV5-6 CASSLVTARTDTQYF TGTGCCAGCAGCTTGGTAACAGCCCGCACAGATACGCAGTATTTT
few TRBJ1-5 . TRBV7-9 CASSYNGNQPQHF TGTGCCAGCAGTTACAATGGGAATCAGCCCCAGCATTTT
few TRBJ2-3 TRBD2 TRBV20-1 CSARTGLLPGGTQYF TGCAGTGCTAGAACCGGGCTCCTTCCGGGGGGTACGCAGTATTTT
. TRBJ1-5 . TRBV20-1 CGAIDSSNQPQHF TGCGGTGCTATCGACAGTAGCAATCAGCCCCAGCATTTT
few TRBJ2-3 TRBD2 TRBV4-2 CASSQGLAGGLTDTQYF TGTGCCAGCAGCCAAGGGCTAGCGGGGGGGCTCACAGATACGCAGTATTTT
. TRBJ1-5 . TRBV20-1 CSARGIGSNQPQHF TGCAGTGCTAGAGGGATCGGTAGCAATCAGCCCCAGCATTTT
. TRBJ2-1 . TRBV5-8 CASSLEVSYNEQFF TGTGCCAGCAGCTTGGAGGTGAGCTACAATGAGCAGTTCTTC
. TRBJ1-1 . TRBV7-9 CASRPRGGRNTEAFF TGTGCCAGCAGACCACGGGGGGGGCGAAACACTGAAGCTTTCTTT
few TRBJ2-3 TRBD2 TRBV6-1 CASSERPWLLAGAYTDTQYF TGTGCCAGCAGTGAACGCCCTTGGTTACTAGCGGGGGCCTACACAGATACGCAGTATTTT
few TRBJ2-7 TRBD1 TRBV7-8 CASSHRDRGLGEQYF TGTGCCAGCAGTCACCGGGACAGGGGGCTCGGCGAGCAGTACTTC
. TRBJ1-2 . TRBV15 CATSGFLPVYGYTF TGTGCCACCAGCGGATTCCTCCCGGTCTATGGCTACACCTTC
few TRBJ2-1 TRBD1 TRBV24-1 CATSDRTGGNEQFF TGTGCCACCAGTGACCGAACAGGGGGCAATGAGCAGTTCTTC
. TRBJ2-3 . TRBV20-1 CSPPRGGSTDTQYF TGCAGTCCCCCCAGGGGGGGTAGCACAGATACGCAGTATTTT
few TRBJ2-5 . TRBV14 CASSQESWETQYF TGTGCCAGCAGCCAAGAGAGTTGGGAGACCCAGTACTTC
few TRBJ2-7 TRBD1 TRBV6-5 CASSRTGANEQYF TGTGCCAGCAGCCGGACAGGGGCGAACGAGCAGTACTTC
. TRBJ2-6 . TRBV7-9 CASSYNRHSGANVLTF TGTGCCAGCAGCTATAACCGTCACTCTGGGGCCAACGTCCTGACTTTC